The 26 T cell receptor beta chains in this list originate from one sample, sequenced in a study of cytomegalovirus exposure and HLA in healthy donors. PCR amplification relied on 60 Vbeta primers (plus 13 Jbeta primers). Sequenced by immunoSEQ multiplex PCR; TCRdb stores in-frame clones only, minus some. The data contain 150,000 to 200,000 clones, around 72% of them singletons. The sequenced sample consisted of PBMCs. These receptors came from a man aged 35-49 years in good health and CMV-seropositive.

The chain has TRBV10-3 and TRBJ1-1, with D perhaps TRBD1 (5 bases). The V gene's germline CDR1 is ENHRY and CDR2 SYGVKD. The CDR3 spans 16 residues. The V end lost 0 bases, the J end lost 4 bases, and 15 bases lay between the germline ends. CDR3 amino acids: CAISESGAGRSTEAFF. CDR3 coding DNA: TGTGCCATCAGTGAGTCGGGTGCAGGGAGGTCCACTGAAGCTTTCTTT.

The J gene is TRBJ1-1, the V gene TRBV19; no definite D call. CDR3 length: 16 residues. V was pared by 1 base and J by 1 base, with 13 bases between. Germline V gene sequence: CDR1 LNHDA, CDR2 SQIVND (reference sequence). The CDR3 reads CASSIGNPGRNTEAFF. The CDR3 DNA sequence: TGTGCCAGTAGTATAGGCAACCCGGGAAGGAACACTGAAGCTTTCTTT.

This rearrangement joins TRBV5-6 to TRBJ1-6, with 8 bases identical to TRBD1. This CDR3 region has 16 residues. Germline CDR1 and CDR2: SGHDT and YYEEEE. V lost 1 base to trimming and J lost 10 bases; unmatched junction nucleotides: 10. CDR3 DNA sequence: TGTGCCAGCAGCTTGTTTAGGACAGGGACAGCCTCACCCCTCCACTTT. Translated, it gives CASSLFRTGTASPLHF.

Concerning this clone itself: Its ends do not fully match the called genes, so a read error is possible. The chain recombines TRBV7-9 with TRBJ2-7; tentatively, D is TRBD2 (6 bases). Germline V lookup: CDR1 SEHNR, CDR2 FQNEAQ (reference sequence). CDR3 length: 13 amino acids. The CDR3 DNA reads TGTGCCAGCGGGCGGGGCGGCTCCAACGAGCAGTACTTC. It codes for CASGRGGSNEQYF.

This clone was observed a few times. The chain is built from TRBV9 and TRBJ2-2, with TRBD2 identical over 9 bases. The ends lost 0 bases at V and 3 bases at J; junction bases unmatched: 3. This CDR3 contains 16 residues. Per the germline V gene, CDR1 is SGDLS and CDR2 is YYNGEE. The CDR3, as DNA: TGTGCCAGCAGCGTAGAAGGGACTAGCCACACCGGGGAGCTGTTTTTT. It yields the protein CASSVEGTSHTGELFF.

The rearrangement uses TRBV28 and TRBJ2-7, with TRBD1 matching 7 bases. Germline CDR1 reads MDHEN; CDR2 reads SYDVKM. The CDR3 runs 14 residues. J lost 2 bases, V lost 5 bases, and 6 bases had no gene match. Here the CDR3 reads CASSLGGRAYEQYF. The CDR3 bases are TGTGCCAGCAGTCTAGGGGGCAGGGCCTACGAGCAGTACTTC.

The J gene is TRBJ2-4, the V gene TRBV4-1; TRBD1 matches at 9 bases. Per the germline V gene, CDR1 is MGHRA and CDR2 is YSYEKL. The CDR3 runs 17 residues. V lost 4 bases to trimming and J lost 3 bases; unmatched junction nucleotides: 10. The CDR3 region has the DNA TGCGCCAGCAGCCCGATAGGGGACAGGGTGGACAAAAACATTCAGTACTTC. This encodes CASSPIGDRVDKNIQYF.

The CDR3 sequence: CASSLGGISTDTQYF. CDR3 nucleotide sequence: TGTGCCAGTAGTTTGGGAGGGATAAGCACAGATACGCAGTATTTT. V usage is TRBV19 and J usage is TRBJ2-3, with 7 nucleotides matching TRBD2. The CDR3 is made up of 15 amino acids. Germline V gives CDR1 LNHDA, CDR2 SQIVND (reference sequence). Trimming took 5 bases from V and 0 from J; bases not matched to a gene: 5. Combining the CDR3 with reference TRBV19 and TRBJ2-3 gives the whole variable domain DGGITQSPKYLFRKEGQNVTLSCEQNLNHDAMYWYRQDPGQGLRLIYYSQIVNDFQKGDIAEGYSVSREKKESFPLTVTSAQKNPTAFYLCASSLGGISTDTQYFGPGTRLTVL.

The chain has TRBV5-1 and TRBJ2-1, with 7 positions matching TRBD1. The germline gives CDR1 SGHRS, CDR2 YFSETQ. V lost 2 bases and J lost 8; bases outside the gene matches: 10. The CDR3 covers 15 residues. The CDR3 coding sequence is TGCGCCAGCAGCTTAAGAGGGGGCCTTATTGATGAGCAGTTCTTC. Its protein product is CASSLRGGLIDEQFF.

This chain links TRBV7-3 with TRBJ2-2, with TRBD2 matching over 9 bases. The V gene end was trimmed by 6 bases and the J gene end by 8 bases; junction bases not matched to a gene: 13. Germline-derived CDR1 and CDR2 are SGHTA and FQGTGA. This CDR3 has 16 amino acids. In DNA, the CDR3 is TGTGCCAGCAGTCGAGTAGCGGGGGTCTCGGTAGGGGAGCTGTTTTTT. This codes for CASSRVAGVSVGELFF.

Comment on this clone: A junction end diverges from the germline sequence, so it may reflect a read error. DNA for the CDR3: TGTGCTAGCAGCTTATCCCCCGGGGAGACCCAGTACTTC. Amino acid sequence: CASSLSPGETQYF. V is TRBV7-7 and J is TRBJ2-5; D remains unclear. Germline-derived CDR1 and CDR2 are SSHAT and FNYEAQ (reference sequence). This CDR3 spans 13 amino acids.

The chain recombines TRBV5-4 with TRBJ1-4; a possible D gene is TRBD1 (5 bases). CDR3 size: 14 residues. Trimming removed 0 bases from V and 8 bases from J, with 11 bases in between. The germline gives CDR1 SGHNT, CDR2 YYREEE (reference sequence). The CDR3 nucleotides read TGTGCCAGCAGCTTGGGGCAGGGAAGAGAAAAACTGTTTTTT. The encoded protein is CASSLGQGREKLFF.

This clone appeared once. The chain has TRBV15 and TRBJ2-3; TRBD2 matches at 7 bases. The CDR3 has 14 amino acids. The J segment lost 9 bases and the V segment lost 1 base, leaving 7 bases of the junction unmatched. Per the germline V gene, CDR1 is LNHNV and CDR2 is YYDKDF (reference sequence). Here the CDR3 reads CATSRGQVGGTQYF. CDR3 coding DNA: TGTGCCACCAGCAGAGGCCAGGTCGGGGGGACGCAGTATTTT.

The rearrangement uses TRBV7-8 and TRBJ2-7; 9 nucleotides align to TRBD2. Losses at the gene ends were 1 base for V and 2 bases for J; bases not matched to a gene: 3. This CDR3 region has 15 residues. CDR1 is SGHVS, CDR2 FQNEAQ, per germline. In DNA, the CDR3 is TGTGCCAGCAGCTTAGGGGCGGGGGGGACCTACGAGCAGTACTTC. Protein product: CASSLGAGGTYEQYF.

This chain links TRBV6-6 with TRBJ1-1, with a tentative D call TRBD1 (6 bases). Germline CDR1 MNHNY, CDR2 SVGAGI (reference sequence). Trimming pared 4 bases from V and 1 base from J, leaving 13 bases between. This CDR3 is 15 amino acids long. In DNA form, the CDR3 reads TGTGCCAGCAGTTTTCAGGGGCGAAGGAACACTGAAGCTTTCTTT. Amino acid sequence: CASSFQGRRNTEAFF.

The V call is TRBV19, the J call TRBJ2-7; perhaps TRBD2 as D (5 bases). CDR1 LNHDA and CDR2 SQIVND come from the germline V gene (reference sequence). The CDR3 extends over 16 amino acids. The V and J ends lost 5 bases and 10 bases respectively, with 27 bases between them. The CDR3 sequence is CASSPSSGMVYWGQYF. DNA of the CDR3: TGTGCCAGTAGTCCCTCCTCGGGGATGGTCTATTGGGGACAGTACTTC. Variable domain in full (rest from reference TRBV19 and TRBJ2-7): DGGITQSPKYLFRKEGQNVTLSCEQNLNHDAMYWYRQDPGQGLRLIYYSQIVNDFQKGDIAEGYSVSREKKESFPLTVTSAQKNPTAFYLCASSPSSGMVYWGQYFGPGTRLTVT.

This clone was seen just once. CDR3 residues: CASSLTPGSETQYF. CDR3 DNA: TGTGCCAGCAGCTTAACCCCGGGGTCAGAGACCCAGTACTTC. This chain uses TRBV7-2 with TRBJ2-5, with TRBD2 as a possible D gene (5 bases). Germline-derived CDR1 and CDR2 are SGHTA and FQGNSA. Deletions cut 2 bases from V and 4 bases from J, with 11 bases between. This CDR3 spans 14 amino acids.

As regards this clone: Since no conserved phenylalanine or tryptophan closes the CDR3, a read error is the likely cause. This chain links TRBV6-1 with TRBJ2-7; TRBD1 aligns across 8 bases. CDR3 length: 15 residues. Unmatched junction bases numbered 9, after V lost 6 bases and J lost 2 bases. The germline gives CDR1 MNHNS, CDR2 SASEGT. The CDR3 DNA reads as TGTGCCAGCAGCCTCGGGACAGGAAAACCCTACGAGCAGTACCTC. Amino acid sequence: CASSLGTGKPYEQYL.

J is TRBJ1-5 and V is TRBV27; 7 bases map to TRBD1. J lost 5 bases, V lost 4 bases, and 11 bases had no gene match. In germline, CDR1 is MNHEY, CDR2 SMNVEV (reference sequence). The CDR3 has 16 residues. The CDR3 reads CASSSDRTGKYQPQHF. CDR3 nucleotide sequence: TGTGCCAGCAGTTCCGACCGGACAGGCAAATATCAGCCCCAGCATTTT.

The V and J genes are TRBV7-2 and TRBJ1-6; 10 nucleotides agree with TRBD1. This CDR3 is built from 15 residues. Germline values: CDR1 SGHTA, CDR2 FQGNSA. V lost 5 bases and J lost 10; bases outside the gene matches: 8. The CDR3 DNA is TGTGCCAGCAGCCCGGCCGGGACAGGGGACTCACCCCTCCACTTT. As protein: CASSPAGTGDSPLHF.

V gene TRBV10-3 combines with J gene TRBJ1-1, with unresolved D. Trimming shortened V by 3 bases and J by 5 bases, and 19 bases separated the two germline ends. The V gene's germline CDR1 is ENHRY and CDR2 SYGVKD. The CDR3 has 16 residues. The CDR3 DNA follows: TGTGCCATCAGTGAAGGAAGAACCCGCGGGAGTACTGAAGCTTTCTTT. This gives the protein CAISEGRTRGSTEAFF.

The CDR3 DNA reads TGTGCCAGCAGTTTTGGATCCCCGGGTGCCAAAAACATTCAGTACTTC. Protein product: CASSFGSPGAKNIQYF. The V call is TRBV27, the J call TRBJ2-4; no reliable D call. V was cut by 3 bases and J by 1 base, with 13 bases left in between. CDR1 and CDR2 (germline): MNHEY, SMNVEV (reference sequence). This CDR3 contains 16 residues.

This rearrangement joins TRBV7-2 to TRBJ1-1, with 7 bases fitting TRBD1. The germline gives CDR1 SGHTA, CDR2 FQGNSA. Germline trimming cut 4 bases from V and 0 bases from J; bases unmatched to any gene: 5. The CDR3 runs 15 residues. The CDR3 DNA reads as TGTGCCAGCAGCTCCCGACAGGGAATGAACACTGAAGCTTTCTTT. Its protein product is CASSSRQGMNTEAFF.

Points on this clone: The junction and the germline gene differ at one end; a read error may be behind it. The chain is built from TRBV7-8 and TRBJ1-1; 12 bases match TRBD1. Germline CDR1 SGHVS, CDR2 FQNEAQ. The CDR3 runs 14 residues. The CDR3 nucleotides read TGTGCCAGCAGCTGGGACAGGGGGCGGACTGAAACTTTCTTT. Translation gives CASSWDRGRTETFF.

This sequence joins TRBV7-9 and TRBJ2-2, with 8 bases that match TRBD1. The germline CDR1 and CDR2 sequences are SEHNR and FQNEAQ (reference sequence). V lost 5 bases, J lost 4 bases, and 6 bases stayed unmatched. The length of the CDR3 is 15 residues. The CDR3 DNA follows: TGTGCCAGCAGCATAGGACAGGGTCGCACCGGGGAGCTGTTTTTT. It translates to CASSIGQGRTGELFF.

The chain joins TRBV5-1 to TRBJ1-5, with D tentatively TRBD1 (5 bases). V gave up 3 bases and J gave up 2 bases, with 12 bases separating them. This CDR3 spans 15 amino acids. Germline CDR1 reads SGHRS; CDR2 reads YFSETQ. CDR3 sequence reads: CASSWGGGGNQPQHF. CDR3 coding DNA: TGCGCCAGCAGCTGGGGTGGAGGGGGCAATCAGCCCCAGCATTTT.